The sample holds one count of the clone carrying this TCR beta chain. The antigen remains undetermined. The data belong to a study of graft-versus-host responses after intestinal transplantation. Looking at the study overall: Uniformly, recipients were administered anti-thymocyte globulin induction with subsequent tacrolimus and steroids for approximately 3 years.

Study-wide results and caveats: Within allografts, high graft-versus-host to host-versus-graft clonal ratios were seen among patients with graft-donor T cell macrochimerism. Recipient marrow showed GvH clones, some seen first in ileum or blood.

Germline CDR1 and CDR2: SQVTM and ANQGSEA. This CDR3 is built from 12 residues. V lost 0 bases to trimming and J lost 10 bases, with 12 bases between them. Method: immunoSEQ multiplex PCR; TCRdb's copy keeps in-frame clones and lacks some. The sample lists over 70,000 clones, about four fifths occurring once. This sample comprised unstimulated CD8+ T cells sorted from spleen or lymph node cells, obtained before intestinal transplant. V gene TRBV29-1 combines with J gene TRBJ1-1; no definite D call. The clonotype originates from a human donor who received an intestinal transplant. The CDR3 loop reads CSVEDLGLGAFF. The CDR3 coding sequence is TGCAGCGTTGAAGATCTTGGGTTGGGAGCTTTCTTT.